This T cell receptor (beta chain) was observed in a study of T cell responses to AZD1222 COVID-19 vaccine (dated by TCRdb to the early 2020s). Describing the broader study: AZD1222 recipients whose second dose came at about 4 weeks and those whose second dose came at about 12 weeks were combined into one group, since spike-specific TCR depth and breadth did not differ between the two schedules. A total of 233 trial participants underwent TCR sequencing, of whom 200 to 220 had received two doses of AZD1222 and some 26 had received two doses of the MenACWY control vaccine. Trial participants were enrolled into age subgroups of 18-55, 56-69 and 70-plus years, which contained approximately 150, 28 and 58 TCR-sequenced participants, respectively. Results and caveats for the whole study, not just this receptor: Spike-specific TCR breadth and depth rose significantly after two AZD1222 doses compared with day 0 and with MenACWY recipients. Nearly half of unique spike-specific TCRs reportedly recognized epitopes outside regions mutated in the B.1.351 and B.1.1.7 variants. The 56-69-year group was small, and its depth increase did not reach significance, likely because of low power. Participants were mostly white British and included more females than males, and it was suggested by the authors that clonal diversity may have been underestimated. Vaccine-associated CD4 TCRs spanned the whole spike protein, with dominant responses in regions 160-218 and 743-854. Conclusions about previously exposed vaccinees are limited because only six or seven AZD1222 recipients were SARS-CoV-2 seropositive at baseline. Because no day 14 peak-response samples were available, repertoires were characterized only after the peak T cell response.

With respect to this clone: The antigen it recognizes is unknown. One base away there is no much larger clone; base qualities are not given.

The CDR3 regions of human TCRbeta chains were analyzed by immunosequencing. Regarding the original processing steps: Repertoire TCRs were checked for matches against a reference library of SARS-CoV-2-specific TCRs that had been generated using the MIRA antigen-specificity platform. Breadth meant the fraction of unique TCRs that were SARS-CoV-2-associated, whereas depth meant the fraction of total T cells that were SARS-CoV-2-associated. Each spike-specific TCR was assigned to its reactive spike region and to a CD4 or CD8 class using the MIRA data. Log10-transformed breadth and depth values were compared by one-way ANOVA with Sidak's multiple comparisons tests. The table was pulled from immuneACCESS by TCRdb, which kept in-frame rearrangements only. Such tables lose some clones; where checked, under half of the loss comes from unresolved V genes, and the rest has no known cause. V and J calls and clone size come straight from that table; D and trimming were deduced from the DNA. Here the sample has under 70,000 clones; 88% occur a single time. The top ten clonotypes cover roughly 15% of the sample.

The sample's time point label, decoded: baseline before first vaccination. Samples from vaccinated people were obtained from the UK trials COV001 and COV002, which included a single-blind randomized controlled phase 2/3 trial of AZD1222 (ChAdOx1 nCoV-19) in healthy adults. For TCRbeta chain sequencing, PBMC samples were collected from trial participants at day 0 and at day 28 after the second dose. In the germline V gene (reference sequence), CDR1 corresponds to LNHNV and CDR2 to YYDKDF. Including the terminal cysteine and phenylalanine, the CDR3 comprises 13 residues. The read is trimmed to its CDR3 DNA, 39 bases read in frame from base 1. The germline ends are 5 bases apart after V is trimmed by 2 bases and J by 1 base.

This sequence originates from an adult in good health. The rearranged chain carries TRBV15 and TRBJ1-2, with no confidently assigned D gene. Source: peripheral blood, taken on day 0 of AZD1222 vaccination. The CDR3 amino acid sequence is: CATSRRHNYGYTF. The DNA reads TGTGCCACCAGCAGAAGGCATAACTATGGCTACACCTTC.